This TCR beta chain derives from a study of identical twins. The donors were all healthy and Caucasian. From the 5' RACE reads, TCRdb called clonotypes with MiXCR, one entry per CDR3 protein. This sample has 700,000 or so distinct CDR3 sequences, with 8.6% found just once. General study results and limits: Conclusions came from cross-sectional statistical analysis, not from following the same donors. Those out-of-frame alpha sequences shared by twins showed an excess of low generation probability.

This clonotype was counted only a few times. Antigen: not known. With V trimmed by 5 bases and J by 11 bases, 12 bases remained unmatched. The CDR3 has 14 residues. Germline V gene sequence: CDR1 LNHNV, CDR2 YYDKDF (reference sequence). Another study also made use of these data, one on yellow fever vaccine responses in identical twins.

The clonotype originates from a woman in her late teens or twenties in good health. This rearrangement joins TRBV15 to TRBJ2-3; TRBD2 agrees at 8 bases. The specimen sequenced was PBMCs. The CDR3 nucleotides are TGTGCCACCAGCGCCCCCGGGGGGGGATTTGGGCAGTATTTT. Translation: CATSAPGGGFGQYF.